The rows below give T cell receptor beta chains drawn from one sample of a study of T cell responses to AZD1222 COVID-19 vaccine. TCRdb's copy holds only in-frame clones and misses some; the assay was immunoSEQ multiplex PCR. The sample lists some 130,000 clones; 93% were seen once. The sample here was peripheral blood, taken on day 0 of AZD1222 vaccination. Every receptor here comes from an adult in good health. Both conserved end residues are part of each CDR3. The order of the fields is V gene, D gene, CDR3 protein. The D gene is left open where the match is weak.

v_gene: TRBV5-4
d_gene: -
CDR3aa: CASRQGKLAGNTEAFF

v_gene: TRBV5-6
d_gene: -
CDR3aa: CASSEAGTAIRTGELFF

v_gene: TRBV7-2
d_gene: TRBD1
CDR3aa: CASSPPTGDNYGYTF

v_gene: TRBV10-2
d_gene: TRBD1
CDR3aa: CASSGTGGRTNYGYTF

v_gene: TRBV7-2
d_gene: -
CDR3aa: CASSPSMDQPQHF

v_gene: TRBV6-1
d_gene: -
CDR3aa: CASSGTGGYTF

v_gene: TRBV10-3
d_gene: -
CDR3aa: CAISDARAAYEQYF

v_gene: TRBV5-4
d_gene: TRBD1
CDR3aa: CASSSSGTVNEQFF

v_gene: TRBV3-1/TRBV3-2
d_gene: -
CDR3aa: CASSHWGDQETQYF

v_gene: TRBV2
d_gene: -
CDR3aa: CASSEPRGSYEQYF